Listed below are T cell receptor beta chains from one sample, sequenced in a study of blood T cell repertoires in COVID-19. This table comes from immunoSEQ multiplex PCR, and its TCRdb copy is limited to in-frame clones, with some not included. Here the sample spans 350,000 or so clones, 65% to 90% being singletons. Sequenced input: PBMCs or T cells enriched from blood (not recorded which). Receptors originate from a woman between 40 and 55 years old with acute COVID-19. Both conserved end residues are part of each CDR3. The D gene is left open where the match is weak. Only part of the rows carry a size: once, few, many, or a class if the clone is expanded.

clone_size	v_call	d_call	j_call	cdr3_aa	cdr3_nt
.	TRBV7-9	.	TRBJ2-2	CASSLGLANTGELFF	TGTGCCAGCAGCCTGGGGCTCGCGAACACCGGGGAGCTGTTTTTT
.	TRBV5-1	TRBD2	TRBJ2-1	CASSLRGAGPSYNEQFF	TGCGCCAGCAGCTTGAGGGGAGCGGGACCCTCCTACAATGAGCAGTTCTTC
.	TRBV28	TRBD1	TRBJ2-2	CASSFIPSTGKAGELFF	TGTGCCAGCAGTTTTATCCCCTCGACAGGGAAAGCCGGGGAGCTGTTTTTT
.	TRBV6-6	TRBD2	TRBJ2-7	CASSLYAPGLGGSYEQYF	TGTGCCAGCAGTCTATACGCCCCGGGATTGGGAGGGTCCTACGAGCAGTACTTC
.	TRBV14	TRBD2	TRBJ2-2	CASSQGGGPTGELFF	TGTGCCAGCAGCCAAGGCGGGGGGCCCACCGGGGAGCTGTTTTTT
.	TRBV18	TRBD1	TRBJ1-2	CASSPPTLDRGGGYTF	TGTGCCAGCTCACCACCGACCCTCGACAGGGGAGGTGGCTACACCTTC
.	TRBV18	TRBD1	TRBJ1-1	CASSPRDSLMNTEAFF	TGTGCCAGCTCACCTCGGGACAGCCTCATGAACACTGAAGCTTTCTTT
.	TRBV5-4	TRBD1	TRBJ2-7	CASSKPGQLSYEQYF	TGTGCCAGCAGCAAACCGGGACAGCTCTCCTACGAGCAGTACTTC
many	TRBV7-8	.	TRBJ1-4	CASSIRGEGKLFF	TGTGCCAGCAGCATCAGGGGAGAGGGGAAACTGTTTTTT
few	TRBV7-9	.	TRBJ1-2	CASSLGGFGYTF	TGTGCCAGCAGCTTAGGAGGGTTTGGCTACACCTTC
.	TRBV7-3	TRBD1	TRBJ1-2	CASSLTRDRVDGYTF	TGTGCCAGCAGCCTCACTCGGGACAGGGTGGATGGCTACACCTTC
.	TRBV28	TRBD1	TRBJ1-1	CASRKDRGVTEAFF	TGTGCCAGCAGGAAGGACAGGGGGGTCACTGAAGCTTTCTTT
.	TRBV4-1	TRBD1	TRBJ1-1	CASSPPRDRDRGNTEAFF	TGCGCCAGCAGCCCTCCCAGGGACCGGGACAGGGGGAACACTGAAGCTTTCTTT
.	TRBV24-1	.	TRBJ2-3	CATSEPGGTQYF	TGTGCCACCAGTGAGCCCGGCGGTACGCAGTATTTT
.	TRBV19	.	TRBJ1-2	CASSSQYVTNYGYTF	TGTGCCAGTAGTTCGCAGTATGTGACTAACTATGGCTACACCTTC
.	TRBV5-1	.	TRBJ2-7	CASSTGQLKEQYF	TGCGCCAGCAGCACCGGACAGCTGAAGGAGCAGTACTTC
.	TRBV28	TRBD1	TRBJ1-1	CASSLFGQVANTEAFF	TGTGCCAGCAGTTTATTTGGACAGGTCGCGAACACTGAAGCTTTCTTT
.	TRBV5-1	TRBD1	TRBJ2-2	CASSWGQGEAGELFF	TGCGCCAGCAGCTGGGGGCAGGGGGAAGCCGGGGAGCTGTTTTTT
.	TRBV10-1	.	TRBJ2-2	CASSEGGGGELFF	TGCGCCAGCAGTGAGGGTGGAGGCGGGGAGCTGTTTTTT
.	TRBV5-6	TRBD1	TRBJ2-5	CASSQAGGHPGETQYF	TGTGCCAGCAGCCAGGCAGGGGGCCATCCTGGGGAGACCCAGTACTTC
.	TRBV12-2	.	TRBJ2-5	CASRSTVGEEYQETQYF	TGTGCAAGTCGCTCCACGGTGGGGGAGGAGTACCAAGAGACCCAGTACTTC
many	TRBV7-2	TRBD2	TRBJ2-2	CASSSLAGLAGSAGELFF	TGTGCCAGCAGCTCCTTGGCGGGACTAGCGGGTTCGGCCGGGGAGCTGTTTTTT
.	TRBV4-1	.	TRBJ1-4	CASSQMLDSSNEKLFF	TGCGCCAGCAGCCAAATGCTGGACAGCTCTAATGAAAAACTGTTTTTT
.	TRBV6-5	.	TRBJ1-1	CASQSGFRSEAFF	TGTGCCAGCCAGTCCGGTTTTAGGAGCGAAGCTTTCTTT
.	TRBV19	.	TRBJ2-2	CASISAGFAGELFF	TGTGCCAGTATTTCCGCCGGTTTCGCCGGGGAGCTGTTTTTT
.	TRBV9	.	TRBJ2-2	CASSVNGRGTGELFF	TGTGCCAGCAGCGTAAACGGGAGAGGGACCGGGGAGCTGTTTTTT
.	TRBV4-2	TRBD1	TRBJ1-4	CASSHTGQTSATNEKLFF	TGTGCCAGCAGCCACACGGGACAGACCTCTGCAACTAATGAAAAACTGTTTTTT
.	TRBV4-1	.	TRBJ1-2	CASSQDLLGRGNYGYTF	TGCGCCAGCAGCCAAGATCTCCTTGGACGGGGAAACTATGGCTACACCTTC
.	TRBV4-3	.	TRBJ1-4	CASSPPGYGRNEKLFF	TGCGCCAGCAGCCCACCGGGATATGGGCGGAATGAAAAACTGTTTTTT